Following are 15 T cell receptor beta chains from one sample sequenced in a study of shared clonotypes between healthy human individuals. The repertoire was sequenced with immunoSEQ multiplex PCR; TCRdb's copy has only in-frame clones and lacks some. The sample has more than 2 million clones, 90% to 95% seen once. Source material: naive CD4+ T cells sorted from blood. The sample's subset: CD45RA+ positively selected. These receptor sequences come from a man between 18 and 29 years old in good health.

V usage is TRBV6-5 and J usage is TRBJ2-7; 11 positions match TRBD1. This CDR3 contains 14 residues. V shed 5 bases and J 6 bases; nucleotides not matched to a gene: 6. Per the germline V gene, CDR1 is MNHEY and CDR2 is SVGAGI. The CDR3 bases are TGTGCCAGCAGTGCGGACAGGGGGCGATCCGAGCAGTACTTC. Translating gives CASSADRGRSEQYF.

This CDR3 is CASSLRTSGYSNEQFF. The CDR3 region has the DNA TGTGCCAGCAGCCTTAGGACTAGCGGGTACTCTAATGAGCAGTTCTTC. The chain employs TRBV7-9 and TRBJ2-1; 11 nucleotides match TRBD2. This CDR3 has 16 residues. Germline-derived CDR1 and CDR2 are SEHNR and FQNEAQ (reference sequence). J gave up 7 bases and V 5 bases, and 10 bases lay outside the gene matches. Together with reference TRBV7-9 and TRBJ2-1, the CDR3 gives the full variable domain: DTGVSQNPRHKITKRGQNVTFRCDPISEHNRLYWYRQTLGQGPEFLTYFQNEAQLEKSRLLSDRFSAERPKGSFSTLEIQRTEQGDSAMYLCASSLRTSGYSNEQFFGPGTRLTVL.

The rearrangement joins TRBV5-1 to TRBJ2-3, with 8 nucleotides matching TRBD1. Germline CDR1 SGHRS, CDR2 YFSETQ. Trimming cost V 1 base and J 4 bases; bases outside gene matches: 5. The CDR3 spans 15 residues. The CDR3 nucleotides are TGCGCCAGCAGCTTGATCGGACAGGGAGCAGATACGCAGTATTTT. It specifies CASSLIGQGADTQYF.

CDR3 protein: CASRPLATGEQFF. DNA for the CDR3: TGTGCCAGCAGACCCCTAGCAACGGGTGAGCAGTTCTTC. The gene calls are TRBV6-5 and TRBJ2-1, with D possibly matching TRBD2 (5 bases). CDR1 and CDR2 (germline): MNHEY, SVGAGI. The V and J ends lost 6 bases and 9 bases respectively, with 15 bases between them. The CDR3 extends over 13 amino acids.

This chain links TRBV5-5 with TRBJ1-3; tentatively, D is TRBD1 (6 bases). V lost 3 bases, J lost 4 bases, and 11 bases lay in between. The length of the CDR3 is 14 residues. The germline V gene encodes CDR1 SGHKS and CDR2 YYEKEE (reference sequence). The CDR3 spells CASSSGVSGNTIYF. The CDR3, as DNA: TGTGCCAGCAGCTCAGGGGTCTCGGGAAACACCATATATTTT.

A note on this clone: Other DNA sequences in this sample translate to the same CDR3. The genes are TRBV30 and TRBJ2-7, with D unclear. V was pared by 0 bases and J by 6 bases, with 6 bases between. Germline V gives CDR1 GTSNPN, CDR2 SVGIG (reference sequence). The length of the CDR3 is 11 residues. The CDR3 spells CAWSVLGEQYF. The CDR3, as DNA: TGTGCCTGGAGTGTATTGGGCGAGCAGTACTTC.

The chain uses TRBV5-4 and TRBJ2-7; D possibly corresponds to TRBD1 (5 bases). The V end lost 0 bases, the J end lost 7 bases, and 17 bases lay between the germline ends. Germline loops: CDR1 SGHNT, CDR2 YYREEE (reference sequence). The CDR3 is 15 amino acids. The CDR3 here is CASSLAGDSPREQYF. The CDR3 DNA sequence: TGTGCCAGCAGCTTGGCCGGAGACAGTCCTCGGGAGCAGTACTTC.

This chain uses TRBV25-1 with TRBJ2-2; the D gene is possibly TRBD1 (6 bases). The length of the CDR3 is 16 residues. Looked up from germline, CDR1 is MGHDK and CDR2 is SYGVNS. With 6 bases removed from V and 6 bases from J, the gap between germline ends came to 20 bases. The DNA for the CDR3 is TGTGCCAGCAGCCCCACCACCGGGAAGGGGGCCGGGGAGCTGTTTTTT. This codes for CASSPTTGKGAGELFF. The full variable domain, completed using reference TRBV25-1 and TRBJ2-2, is EADIYQTPRYLVIGTGKKITLECSQTMGHDKMYWYQQDPGMELHLIHYSYGVNSTEKGDLSSESTVSRIRTEHFPLTLESARPSHTSQYLCASSPTTGKGAGELFFGEGSRLTVL.

The rearrangement uses TRBV4-3 and TRBJ2-7; no clear D. CDR1 and CDR2 from the germline V gene are LGHNA and YSLEER. V lost 0 bases and J lost 6, with 6 bases in between. The CDR3 is 12 residues long. This chain's CDR3 is CASSQDRSEQYF. CDR3 in DNA: TGCGCCAGCAGCCAAGACCGCTCCGAGCAGTACTTC.

This chain connects TRBV7-2 to TRBJ2-1; the match to TRBD2 covers 7 bases. V was clipped by 6 bases and J by 0 bases; unmatched bases: 14. This CDR3 has 18 residues. The germline V gene has CDR1 SGHTA and CDR2 FQGNSA. Here the CDR3 DNA reads TGTGCCAGCAGGATGTCCTTTGGGGCGGGGGACTCCTACAATGAGCAGTTCTTC. Translation: CASRMSFGAGDSYNEQFF.

The V gene is TRBV25-1, the J gene TRBJ1-4; 8 positions agree with TRBD1. This CDR3 has 13 residues. Germline V gene data show CDR1 as MGHDK and CDR2 as SYGVNS. J lost 8 bases, V lost 8 bases, and 7 bases had no gene match. CDR3 loop: CASADRVGEKLFF. The CDR3 DNA follows: TGTGCCAGCGCGGACAGGGTAGGGGAAAAACTGTTTTTT. Full variable domain (remainder filled in from reference TRBV25-1 and TRBJ1-4): EADIYQTPRYLVIGTGKKITLECSQTMGHDKMYWYQQDPGMELHLIHYSYGVNSTEKGDLSSESTVSRIRTEHFPLTLESARPSHTSQYLCASADRVGEKLFFGSGTQLSVL.

The chain links TRBV5-1 to TRBJ2-3, with 8 nucleotides matching TRBD2. The V gene end was trimmed by 2 bases and the J gene end by 2 bases; junction bases not matched to a gene: 10. The CDR3 consists of 17 residues. The germline gives CDR1 SGHRS, CDR2 YFSETQ. The CDR3 sequence is CASSFQTSALNTDTQYF. CDR3 DNA sequence: TGCGCCAGCAGCTTCCAGACTAGCGCATTAAACACAGATACGCAGTATTTT.

The V call is TRBV10-2, the J call TRBJ2-7, with TRBD2 matching 9 bases. The germline gives CDR1 WSHSY, CDR2 SAAADI. The CDR3 contains 14 residues. Losses at the gene ends were 6 bases for V and 4 bases for J; bases not matched to a gene: 7. CDR3 residues: CASRYSGSGYEQYF. CDR3 coding DNA: TGCGCCAGCAGATATAGCGGGAGCGGTTACGAGCAGTACTTC.

CDR3 sequence reads: CAWSRQRTAYHEKLFF. CDR3 bases: TGTGCCTGGAGTAGGCAAAGGACAGCTTACCATGAAAAACTGTTTTTT. The chain combines TRBV30 with TRBJ1-4, with TRBD1 as a possible D gene (6 bases). The germline V gene encodes CDR1 GTSNPN and CDR2 SVGIG (reference sequence). Trimming stripped 2 bases from V and 6 bases from J, with 19 bases between. CDR3 length: 16 residues.

The chain links TRBV18 to TRBJ2-5, with 7 bases matching TRBD2. The CDR3 has 15 amino acids. The germline V gene encodes CDR1 KGHSH and CDR2 LQKENI. V lost 0 bases to trimming and J lost 3 bases; unmatched junction nucleotides: 4. In DNA form, the CDR3 reads TGTGCCAGCTCACCACCGGTGGCGGGGGAAGAGACCCAGTACTTC. Translation: CASSPPVAGEETQYF.